Listed here are 3 T cell receptor beta chains from one sample, sequenced in a study of CD4 T cells in relation to SARS-CoV-2 and coronaviruses. TCRdb keeps only in-frame clones here, not all; method: immunoSEQ multiplex PCR. The table shows some 44,000 clones, with approximately 80% occurring only once. Their specific antigens are unknown. Source material: naive CD4+ T cells from PBMCs, cultured in vitro. Specified subset: naive CD4+ T cells isolated by negative enrichment. The receptor set was obtained from an adult with COVID-19.

The gene calls are TRBV28 and TRBJ2-5, with D uncertain. Germline CDR1 reads MDHEN; CDR2 reads SYDVKM. V shed 10 bases and J shed 3 bases, with 12 bases lying between them. CDR3 size: 12 residues. CDR3 bases: TGTGCCACCCAACCCCAAGAAGAGACCCAGTACTTC. Translation gives CATQPQEETQYF.

This chain links TRBV6-5 with TRBJ1-4; 8 bases map to TRBD1. This CDR3 region has 15 residues. V lost 6 bases, J lost 0 bases, and 3 bases stayed unmatched. Germline values: CDR1 MNHEY, CDR2 SVGAGI. CDR3 sequence reads: CASRTGGATNEKLFF. Written as DNA, the CDR3 is TGTGCCAGCAGAACAGGGGGAGCAACTAATGAAAAACTGTTTTTT.

This clone was observed once. The chain is built from TRBV19 and TRBJ1-2; D may be TRBD1 (6 bases). V dropped 1 base and J dropped 2 bases, with 11 bases sitting between them. Germline CDR1 and CDR2: LNHDA and SQIVND (reference sequence). The CDR3 sequence is 15 residues long. Here the CDR3 reads CASSIATGSNYGYTF. CDR3 bases: TGTGCCAGTAGTATAGCAACAGGGTCAAACTATGGCTACACCTTC.